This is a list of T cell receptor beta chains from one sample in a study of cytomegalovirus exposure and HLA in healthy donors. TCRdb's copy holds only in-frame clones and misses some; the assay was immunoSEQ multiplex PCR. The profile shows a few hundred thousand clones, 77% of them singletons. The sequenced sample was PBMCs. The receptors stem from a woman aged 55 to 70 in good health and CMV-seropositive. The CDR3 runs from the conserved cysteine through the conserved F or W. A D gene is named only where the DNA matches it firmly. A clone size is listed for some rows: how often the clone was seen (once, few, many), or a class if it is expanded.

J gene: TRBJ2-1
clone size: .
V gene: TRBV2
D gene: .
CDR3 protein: CASSEAEDWTSSYNEQFF
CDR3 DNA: TGTGCCAGCAGTGAAGCGGAGGACTGGACCAGCTCCTACAATGAGCAGTTCTTC

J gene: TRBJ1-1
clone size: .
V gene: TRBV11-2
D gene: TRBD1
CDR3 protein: CASSSQGALSKAFF
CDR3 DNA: TGTGCCAGCAGCTCCCAGGGGGCCCTCTCAAAAGCTTTCTTT

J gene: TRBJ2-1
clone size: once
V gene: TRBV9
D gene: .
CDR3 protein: CASSVAGSYNEQFF
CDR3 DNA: TGTGCCAGCAGCGTAGCGGGAAGTTACAATGAGCAGTTCTTC

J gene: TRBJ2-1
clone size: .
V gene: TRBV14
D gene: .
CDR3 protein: CASSIPTGEQFF
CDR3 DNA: TGTGCCAGCAGCATACCGACAGGAGAGCAGTTCTTC

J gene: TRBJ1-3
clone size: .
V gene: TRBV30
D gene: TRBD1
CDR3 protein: CACTGTGVGNTIYF
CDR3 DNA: TGTGCCTGTACCGGGACAGGGGTGGGAAACACCATATATTTT

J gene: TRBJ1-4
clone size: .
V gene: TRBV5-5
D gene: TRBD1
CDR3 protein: CASSWAGTGNEKLFF
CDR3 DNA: TGTGCCAGCAGCTGGGCCGGGACAGGGAATGAAAAACTGTTTTTT

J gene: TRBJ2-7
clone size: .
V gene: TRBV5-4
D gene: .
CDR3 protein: CASSLRSDSAEQYF
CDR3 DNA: TGTGCCAGCAGCTTGAGGAGCGACTCTGCCGAGCAGTACTTC

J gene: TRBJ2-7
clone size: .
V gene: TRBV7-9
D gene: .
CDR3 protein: CSSSEGTREQYF
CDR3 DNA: TGTTCCAGCAGCGAGGGGACACGCGAGCAGTACTTC

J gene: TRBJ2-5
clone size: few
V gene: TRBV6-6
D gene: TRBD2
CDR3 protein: CASRNSGTRSGETQYF
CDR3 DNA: TGTGCCAGCAGAAATTCCGGGACTAGATCAGGAGAGACCCAGTACTTC

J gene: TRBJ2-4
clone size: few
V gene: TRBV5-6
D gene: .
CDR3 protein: CASSLGIGGGPNIQYF
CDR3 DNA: TGTGCCAGCAGCTTGGGAATCGGAGGGGGCCCAAACATTCAGTACTTC